This T cell receptor (beta chain) was identified during a study of T cell responses to AZD1222 COVID-19 vaccine. The study, taken as a whole, reports: Baseline seropositives among AZD1222 recipients totaled only five to seven.

The protocol was immunoSEQ multiplex PCR, while the TCRdb copy is restricted to in-frame clones and leaves out a portion. The profile shows more than 250,000 clones, more than 85% of them singletons. CDR1 and CDR2 (germline): SNHLY, FYNNEI. V lost 8 bases and J lost 4, with 11 bases in between. This CDR3 has 12 residues. Regarding this clone: The target antigen is unknown.

The clonotype comes from an adult in good health. V is TRBV2 and J is TRBJ1-1, with D perhaps matching TRBD1 (5 bases). The input for sequencing was peripheral blood, taken on day 0 of AZD1222 vaccination. The CDR3 sequence: CASVAGFTEAFF. The CDR3, as DNA: TGTGCCAGCGTAGCAGGGTTCACTGAAGCTTTCTTT.